These 16 T cell receptor beta chains originate from one sample sequenced in a study of CD8 T cells in ankylosing spondylitis. No antigen is known for these receptors. Study-wide points: Characteristic of ankylosing spondylitis blood, it appeared, was a TCR beta motif comprising about eight highly homologous variants.

TCRdb redid the calling of the 5' RACE reads with MiXCR, one entry per CDR3 protein. The data show some 85,000 distinct CDR3 sequences, about 9% seen once. The sample taken for sequencing was blood, either unsorted or a sorted T cell fraction (not recorded which). These receptors were collected from a male donor with ankylosing spondylitis.

The chain employs TRBV27 and TRBJ2-1; TRBD2 is a possible D gene (5 bases). The length of the CDR3 is 12 residues. Deletions cut 5 bases from V and 15 bases from J, with 17 bases between. Looked up from germline, CDR1 is MNHEY and CDR2 is SMNVEV (reference sequence). CDR3 region: CASSGPEAGRFF. Written as DNA, the CDR3 is TGTGCCAGCAGTGGACCTGAGGCGGGTAGGTTCTTC.

The rearrangement uses TRBV27 and TRBJ2-5; D may correspond to TRBD1 or TRBD2 (5 bases each). The CDR3 totals 12 residues. With 7 bases removed from V and 4 bases from J, the gap between germline ends came to 10 bases. Per the germline V gene, CDR1 is MNHEY and CDR2 is SMNVEV (reference sequence). DNA for the CDR3: TGTGCCAGCATGGGGGTGGGAGAGACCCAGTACTTC. This translates into CASMGVGETQYF.

At least ten counts were recorded for this clonotype. This chain links TRBV10-2 with TRBJ2-7, with TRBD1 identical over 9 bases. The CDR3 runs to 15 residues. The V gene end was trimmed by 8 bases and the J gene end by 3 bases; junction bases not matched to a gene: 11. Germline assignment: CDR1 WSHSY and CDR2 SAAADI. CDR3 sequence reads: CASQEAGTGFYEQYV. The CDR3 bases are TGCGCCAGCCAGGAGGCCGGGACAGGGTTCTACGAGCAGTACGTC.

The table lists this clonotype with a few counts. The chain combines TRBV7-9 with TRBJ1-1; D possibly corresponds to TRBD1 (5 bases). The CDR3 has 15 amino acids. The germline CDR1 and CDR2 sequences are SEHNR and FQNEAQ (reference sequence). V was pared by 5 bases and J by 0 bases, with 13 bases between. The CDR3 loop is CASSPPQDMNTEAFF. In nucleotides, the CDR3 is TGTGCCAGCAGCCCACCACAGGACATGAACACTGAAGCTTTCTTT.

The CDR3 spells CASSLRGETQYF. CDR3 nucleotides: TGCGCCAGCAGCCTTAGAGGGGAGACCCAGTACTTC. V is TRBV4-1 and J is TRBJ2-5; D is possibly TRBD2 (5 bases). Trimming removed 4 bases from V and 5 bases from J, with 8 bases in between. The CDR3 contains 12 residues. From germline, CDR1 is MGHRA and CDR2 YSYEKL.

This clonotype was counted only a few times. The conserved phenylalanine or tryptophan is not found at the CDR3 terminus, so this likely reflects a read error. The limits of the CDR3 on the DNA are not certain, so only TCRdb's listed CDR3 is given. This rearrangement joins TRBV4-1 to TRBJ2-7; TRBD2, as called in the table, went unchecked against the DNA. CDR1 and CDR2 (germline): MGHRA, YSYEKL. The CDR3 extends over 8 residues, inclusive of both ends. The chain's CDR3 is CASSQEPA.

The chain links TRBV11-2 to TRBJ1-2, with 7 bases fitting TRBD1. Looked up from germline, CDR1 is SGHAT and CDR2 is FQNNGV. The CDR3 has 13 residues. Trimming at V came to 3 bases and at J to 8 bases, leaving 6 bases not matched to a gene. The CDR3 sequence: CASSFGTAAGYTF. CDR3 DNA sequence: TGTGCCAGCAGCTTTGGGACAGCTGCGGGCTACACCTTC. Together with reference TRBV11-2 and TRBJ1-2, the CDR3 gives the full variable domain: EAGVAQSPRYKIIEKRQSVAFWCNPISGHATLYWYQQILGQGPKLLIQFQNNGVVDDSQLPKDRFSAERLKGVDSTLKIQPAKLEDSAVYLCASSFGTAAGYTFGSGTRLTVV.

The chain is built from TRBV27 and TRBJ1-1; D is unresolved. This CDR3 spans 14 amino acids. Germline CDR1 MNHEY, CDR2 SMNVEV (reference sequence). V lost 5 bases to trimming and J lost 0 bases, with 10 bases between them. Here the CDR3 DNA reads TGTGCCAGCAGTACCCGACACATGAACACTGAAGCTTTCTTT. It translates to CASSTRHMNTEAFF.

This clonotype was detected a few times. The chain is built from TRBV11-2 and TRBJ2-3, with TRBD2 matching over 11 bases. This CDR3 is built from 15 residues. V was pared by 4 bases and J by 7 bases, with 7 bases of the junction left unmatched. Germline V gives CDR1 SGHAT, CDR2 FQNNGV. The CDR3 is CASSSIAGGPNTQYF. CDR3 in DNA: TGTGCCAGCAGCTCTATAGCGGGAGGGCCTAATACGCAGTATTTT.

This clonotype came up many times. The chain carries TRBV20-1 and TRBJ2-1, with TRBD1 as a possible D gene (5 bases). The CDR3 contains 13 residues. V lost 2 bases, J lost 8 bases, and 13 bases lay in between. Germline CDR1 and CDR2: DFQATT and SNEGSKA (reference sequence). CDR3 nucleotide sequence: TGCAGTGCTAGACAGACCGTGGGGCATGAGCAGTTCTTC. Translated: CSARQTVGHEQFF.

Many counts were recorded for this clonotype. The V call is TRBV3-1, the J call TRBJ2-5, with D possibly being TRBD1 (5 bases). V was cut by 4 bases and J by 0 bases, with 21 bases left in between. The CDR3 extends over 18 amino acids. The germline gives CDR1 LGHDT, CDR2 YNNKEL (reference sequence). This chain's CDR3 is CASSPTRSDTNYQETQYF. CDR3 in DNA: TGTGCCAGCAGCCCGACCCGGTCGGACACTAATTACCAAGAGACCCAGTACTTC.

This clonotype was seen repeatedly, ten times or more. The chain uses TRBV11-2 and TRBJ2-7; D unclear. CDR3 size: 12 residues. Germline CDR1 reads SGHAT; CDR2 reads FQNNGV. Trimming left V 0 bases short and J 8 bases short, with 8 bases between. The CDR3 loop reads CASSLEGEKQYF. For the CDR3, the DNA is TGTGCCAGCAGCTTAGAAGGTGAAAAGCAGTACTTC.

The chain has TRBV9 and TRBJ2-6, with D uncertain. This CDR3 spans 17 amino acids. CDR1 is SGDLS and CDR2 is YYNGEE in the germline V gene. The V end lost 0 bases, the J end lost 0 bases, and 10 bases lay between the germline ends. The CDR3 DNA reads as TGTGCCAGCAGCGTAGGAGGCCACCCCTCTGGGGCCAACGTCCTGACTTTC. Translated: CASSVGGHPSGANVLTF.

In this sample, this clonotype turned up once. One junction end disagrees with the germline gene, perhaps due to a read error. The chain carries TRBV3-1 and TRBJ2-1, with D perhaps matching TRBD2 (5 bases). This CDR3 spans 14 amino acids. The V gene's germline CDR1 is LGHDT and CDR2 YNNKEL (reference sequence). In DNA form, the CDR3 reads TGTGCCAGCAGCCAAGACCCCGAGGGCAATAAGCAGTTCTTC. Translating gives CASSQDPEGNKQFF.

The chain carries TRBV7-8 and TRBJ1-5; no definite D call. CDR3 length: 16 amino acids. Trimming pared 5 bases from V and 11 bases from J, leaving 25 bases between. Per germline, CDR1 SGHVS and CDR2 FQNEAQ. The CDR3 reads CASSDETEGFSRAQHF. The CDR3 nucleotides read TGTGCCAGCAGCGATGAGACTGAGGGATTCAGCCGGGCCCAGCATTTT.

This clonotype showed up just a few times. V and J are TRBV12-3 or TRBV12-4 and TRBJ2-1; no firm D call. The CDR3 is 14 amino acids. Trimming removed 4 bases at V and 2 bases at J, with 9 bases between. This chain's CDR3 is CASSYGFTYNEQFF. The CDR3 coding sequence is TGTGCCAGCAGTTATGGTTTCACCTACAATGAGCAGTTCTTC.